This T cell receptor beta chain was captured by sequencing in a study of blood T cell repertoires in COVID-19. Study-level background: Samples representing acute and convalescent COVID-19 were sourced from the United States, Italy and Spain. PBMCs, B-cell-depleted T cells, or T cells were the source of the cDNA or gDNA that made up the material.

Trimming cost V 3 bases and J 8 bases, with 13 bases left between them. From germline, CDR1 is SNHLY and CDR2 FYNNEI. The CDR3 loop spans 13 amino acids. In the original processing: Estimation of nucleated cell counts relied on the amplification of reference gene primers. Produced via immunoSEQ multiplex PCR; TCRdb's table is partial and in-frame only. The DNA was the basis for D and trimming; V, J and clone size are from that table. This table holds roughly 250,000 clones, around four fifths found once. The rearrangement joins TRBV2 to TRBJ1-2; D is unclear. Sequencing input: peripheral blood. The clonotype originates from a man aged 35 to 55 with active or convalescent COVID-19. CDR3 residues: CASSEGQVRGYTF. CDR3 nucleotides: TGTGCCAGCAGTGAGGGTCAGGTCCGGGGCTACACCTTC.